Shown below are 31 T cell receptor beta chains from a single sample sequenced in a study of blood T cell repertoires in COVID-19. Sequencing was performed with immunoSEQ multiplex PCR; in TCRdb, only in-frame clones are kept and a portion is missing. The sample shows 200,000 to 300,000 clones, approximately 88% of them seen only once. Sample: PBMCs or T cells enriched from blood (not recorded which). These receptors were collected from a woman aged 40 to 55 with acute COVID-19.

V and J are TRBV21-1 and TRBJ2-7; the D segment call TRBD2 is taken from the table without a DNA check. TRBV21-1 is classified as a pseudogene. This CDR3 is 16 amino acids long. CDR3: CASSGRRDSSSYEQYV. Written as DNA, the CDR3 is TGTGCCAGCAGCGGACGGCGGGATAGTAGCTCCTACGAGCAGTACGTC.

This sequence joins TRBV5-5 and TRBJ2-7; tentative D call: TRBD2 (5 bases). The CDR3 is made up of 17 amino acids. V dropped 0 bases and J dropped 2 bases, with 18 bases sitting between them. The germline CDR1 and CDR2 sequences are SGHKS and YYEKEE (reference sequence). CDR3 DNA: TGTGCCAGCAGCTTGGTAGCTAGCCAACGGAACCCCTACGAGCAGTACTTC. Translated: CASSLVASQRNPYEQYF.

The chain recombines TRBV27 with TRBJ1-5; 9 nucleotides match TRBD1. V dropped 6 bases and J dropped 4; count of bases not matched to a gene: 4. CDR3 length: 14 residues. Germline-derived CDR1 and CDR2 are MNHEY and SMNVEV (reference sequence). This chain's CDR3 is CASSLGTGNQPQHF. The CDR3 bases are TGTGCCAGCAGCCTCGGGACAGGGAATCAGCCCCAGCATTTT.

The genes are TRBV30 and TRBJ1-1, with D uncertain. The CDR3 is made up of 12 amino acids. Germline loops: CDR1 GTSNPN, CDR2 SVGIG (reference sequence). DNA of the CDR3: TGTGCTTACGGACTGCTTAACACTGAAGCTTTCTTT. Its translation: CAYGLLNTEAFF. The entire variable domain, with the rest obtained from reference TRBV30 and TRBJ1-1, is as follows: SQTIHQWPATLVQPVGSPLSLECTVEGTSNPNLYWYRQAAGRGLQLLFYSVGIGQISSEVPQNLSASRPQDRQFILSSKKLLLSDSGFYLCAYGLLNTEAFFGQGTRLTVV.

Many counts were recorded for this clone. This sequence joins TRBV7-9 and TRBJ2-7, with a weak D call TRBD2 (5 bases). The germline gives CDR1 SEHNR, CDR2 FQNEAQ (reference sequence). Trimming took off 1 base at V and 1 base at J, with 14 bases between the two ends. The CDR3 has 16 amino acids. The CDR3, as DNA: TGTGCCAGCAGCTTAGGCTGGGAGTTAGGTTCCTACGAGCAGTACGTC. It codes for CASSLGWELGSYEQYV.

The chain joins TRBV30 to TRBJ1-5, with a weak D call TRBD1 (5 bases). V shed 5 bases and J shed 1 base, with 9 bases lying between them. The CDR3 contains 13 residues. In germline, CDR1 is GTSNPN, CDR2 SVGIG (reference sequence). The CDR3: CAWGAGSNQPQHF. The CDR3 nucleotides are TGTGCCTGGGGGGCGGGGAGCAATCAGCCCCAGCATTTT.

This chain links TRBV19 with TRBJ2-2; D gene unclear. The CDR3 consists of 15 residues. Germline V gene lookup returns CDR1 LNHDA and CDR2 SQIVND (reference sequence). Trimming took off 3 bases at V and 7 bases at J, with 15 bases between the two ends. Written as DNA, the CDR3 is TGTGCCAGTAGTATGGCGGCAGCTCTTTTCGGGGAGCTGTTTTTT. The encoded protein is CASSMAAALFGELFF.

Concerning this clone itself: Other nucleotide sequences in the sample specify the same CDR3. V gene TRBV10-3 combines with J gene TRBJ1-4, with D hard to call. The CDR3 runs to 13 residues. With 8 bases removed from V and 0 bases from J, the gap between germline ends came to 7 bases. Per germline, CDR1 ENHRY and CDR2 SYGVKD. The CDR3 region is CAIAGATNEKLFF. For the CDR3, the DNA is TGTGCCATCGCCGGGGCAACTAATGAAAAACTGTTTTTT.

The chain carries TRBV30 and TRBJ1-3, with no clear D. The CDR3 covers 13 residues. V was pared by 2 bases and J by 1 base, with 6 bases between. CDR1 is GTSNPN and CDR2 is SVGIG in the germline V gene (reference sequence). The CDR3 loop is CAWSSRSGNTIYF. In DNA form, the CDR3 reads TGTGCCTGGAGTTCTCGGTCTGGAAACACCATATATTTT.

This clone was seen a few times. The V gene is TRBV7-2, the J gene TRBJ2-1; D gene unclear. CDR1 and CDR2 from the germline V gene are SGHTA and FQGNSA. V lost 4 bases and J lost 8, with 15 bases in between. This CDR3 contains 14 residues. CDR3: CASSSGPPVYEQFF. The CDR3 nucleotides are TGTGCCAGCAGCTCCGGTCCCCCGGTCTATGAGCAGTTCTTC.

V usage is TRBV3-1 (or the pseudogene TRBV3-2) and J usage is TRBJ1-3, with TRBD1 as a possible D gene (5 bases). Germline V lookup: CDR1 LGHDT, CDR2 YNNKEL (reference sequence). The V end was cut by 3 bases, the J end by 0 bases, with 9 bases between. The CDR3 has 15 residues. The CDR3 loop reads CASSHAGVSGNTIYF. CDR3 nucleotide sequence: TGTGCCAGCAGCCACGCGGGGGTCTCTGGAAACACCATATATTTT.

V usage is TRBV10-2 and J usage is TRBJ1-2; D gene ambiguous. There are 13 residues in the CDR3. V lost 4 bases to trimming and J lost 4 bases, with 10 bases between them. The germline V gene has CDR1 WSHSY and CDR2 SAAADI. DNA for the CDR3: TGCGCCAGCAGTGTTTTGGCTTCCTATGGCTACACCTTC. It translates to CASSVLASYGYTF.

The rearrangement uses TRBV6-2 or TRBV6-3 and TRBJ2-7; weak D call: TRBD1 (6 bases). V lost 5 bases and J lost 1, with 18 bases in between. The germline V gene encodes CDR1 MNHEY and CDR2 SVGEGT. The CDR3 runs to 16 residues. CDR3 DNA: TGTGCCAGCAGTGTAGACAGGTTTTTCAAATCCTACGAGCAGTACTTC. Its protein is CASSVDRFFKSYEQYF.

The V gene is TRBV9, the J gene TRBJ2-5, with 11 bases aligning to TRBD2. Trimming cost V 3 bases and J 2 bases; bases outside gene matches: 6. This CDR3 has 16 amino acids. Germline V lookup: CDR1 SGDLS, CDR2 YYNGEE. CDR3 residues: CASSGTSGGPQETQYF. DNA of the CDR3: TGTGCCAGCAGCGGTACTAGCGGGGGCCCACAAGAGACCCAGTACTTC.

V and J are TRBV9 and TRBJ1-3, with a weak D call TRBD1 (6 bases). Germline values: CDR1 SGDLS, CDR2 YYNGEE. Trimming removed 0 bases at V and 0 bases at J, with 19 bases between. There are 19 residues in the CDR3. CDR3: CASSVALVQGRTSGNTIYF. In nucleotides, the CDR3 is TGTGCCAGCAGCGTAGCCTTAGTACAGGGTAGGACCTCTGGAAACACCATATATTTT.

This chain joins TRBV9 and TRBJ2-2; 12 nucleotides line up with TRBD2. The length of the CDR3 is 17 residues. After removal of 4 bases from V and 4 bases from J, the junction contained 8 bases not matched to a gene. Germline V gene data show CDR1 as SGDLS and CDR2 as YYNGEE. The CDR3: CASSTPTSGSPTGELFF. The CDR3 nucleotides read TGTGCCAGCAGCACCCCGACTAGCGGGAGTCCCACCGGGGAGCTGTTTTTT.

This chain joins TRBV7-8 and TRBJ1-6, with D tentatively TRBD1 (6 bases). Trimming shortened V by 5 bases and J by 1 base, and 9 bases separated the two germline ends. Germline loops: CDR1 SGHVS, CDR2 FQNEAQ. CDR3 length: 15 residues. The CDR3 DNA reads TGTGCCAGCAGCCCGCAGGGGTCCTATAATTCACCCCTCCACTTT. Residues: CASSPQGSYNSPLHF.

The chain employs TRBV18 and TRBJ2-3; 8 bases are shared with TRBD1. Trimming removed 4 bases from V and 3 bases from J; junction bases left unmatched: 6. The CDR3 contains 15 residues. Germline V gene lookup returns CDR1 KGHSH and CDR2 LQKENI. CDR3 coding DNA: TGTGCCAGCTCACTCGGACAGGGCTTAACAGATACGCAGTATTTT. Translating it yields CASSLGQGLTDTQYF.

J is TRBJ2-3 and V is TRBV4-3; TRBD2 agrees at 8 bases. Germline loops: CDR1 LGHNA, CDR2 YSLEER. The CDR3 runs 15 residues. V was pared by 4 bases and J by 2 bases, with 5 bases of the junction left unmatched. The CDR3 loop is CASSRSGANTDTQYF. The DNA for the CDR3 is TGCGCCAGCAGCCGTAGCGGGGCCAACACAGATACGCAGTATTTT.

V gene TRBV6-2 or TRBV6-3 combines with J gene TRBJ2-5, with 7 bases matching TRBD2. The V segment lost 0 bases and the J segment 5 bases; nucleotides outside the gene matches: 12. CDR1 is MNHEY and CDR2 is SVGEGT in the germline V gene. CDR3 size: 17 residues. CDR3 in amino acids: CASSYSPSSGYIETQYF. CDR3 DNA sequence: TGTGCCAGCAGTTACTCTCCTTCTAGCGGTTATATTGAGACCCAGTACTTC.

The CDR3 loop is CATGRSYNEQFF. CDR3 bases: TGTGCCACCGGGAGGTCCTACAATGAGCAGTTCTTC. The chain uses TRBV2 and TRBJ2-1; TRBD2 agrees at 7 bases. The junction had 1 base not matched to a gene; V was cut back by 10 bases and J by 1 base. Germline lookup yields CDR1 SNHLY and CDR2 FYNNEI. The CDR3 totals 12 residues.

This chain links TRBV4-3 with TRBJ2-1; tentatively, D is TRBD1 (6 bases). Trimming stripped 0 bases from V and 8 bases from J, with 11 bases between. Germline assignment: CDR1 LGHNA and CDR2 YSLEER. The CDR3 contains 14 residues. The CDR3 coding sequence is TGCGCCAGCAGCCAAGAGGGCAGGGGCTATGAGCAGTTCTTC. Translating it yields CASSQEGRGYEQFF.

The V gene is TRBV4-3, the J gene TRBJ1-4; 7 bases map to TRBD1. The CDR3 extends over 15 amino acids. CDR1 is LGHNA, CDR2 YSLEER, per germline. With 3 bases clipped from V and 8 bases from J, the junction kept 9 bases outside the gene matches. The CDR3 here is CASSQQDRLTEKLFF. The CDR3 region has the DNA TGCGCCAGCAGCCAGCAGGACAGGTTAACCGAAAAACTGTTTTTT.

V is TRBV19 and J is TRBJ1-5, with a weak D call TRBD1 (6 bases). The CDR3 is made up of 15 amino acids. V lost 9 bases, J lost 4 bases, and 19 bases lay in between. Per germline, CDR1 LNHDA and CDR2 SQIVND (reference sequence). The DNA for the CDR3 is TGTGCCAGCACCAAACAGGGCCCCCTAAATCAGCCCCAGCATTTT. Its protein is CASTKQGPLNQPQHF. The complete variable domain, with remaining parts taken from reference TRBV19 and TRBJ1-5, reads DGGITQSPKYLFRKEGQNVTLSCEQNLNHDAMYWYRQDPGQGLRLIYYSQIVNDFQKGDIAEGYSVSREKKESFPLTVTSAQKNPTAFYLCASTKQGPLNQPQHFGDGTRLSIL.

This clone is a singleton in its sample. The rearrangement joins TRBV2 to TRBJ1-1, with a possible D match to TRBD1 (5 bases). The CDR3 totals 13 residues. Germline V CDR1 and CDR2: SNHLY, FYNNEI. The V end lost 8 bases, the J end lost 6 bases, and 16 bases lay between the germline ends. CDR3 nucleotides: TGTGCCAGCGTTCGACAGTTCAGCTCTGAAGCTTTCTTT. Protein: CASVRQFSSEAFF.

J is TRBJ1-5 and V is TRBV5-8, with a weak D call TRBD1 (5 bases). Germline assignment: CDR1 SGHTS and CDR2 YDEGEE. Deletions cut 2 bases from V and 4 bases from J, with 13 bases between. The CDR3 extends over 15 amino acids. CDR3 protein: CASSLLPGANQPQHF. For the CDR3, the DNA is TGTGCCAGCAGCTTACTACCTGGGGCGAATCAGCCCCAGCATTTT.

This chain uses TRBV18 with TRBJ2-6; no definite D call. The germline V and J ends were trimmed by 4 bases and 1 base, with 5 bases remaining between them. CDR1 and CDR2 (germline): KGHSH, LQKENI. The CDR3 extends over 14 amino acids. Here the CDR3 reads CASSLESGANVLTF. The CDR3 DNA sequence: TGTGCCAGCTCACTGGAGTCTGGGGCCAACGTCCTGACTTTC. Complete variable domain (other parts from reference TRBV18 and TRBJ2-6): NAGVMQNPRHLVRRRGQEARLRCSPMKGHSHVYWYRQLPEEGLKFMVYLQKENIIDESGMPKERFSAEFPKEGPSILRIQQVVRGDSAAYFCASSLESGANVLTFGAGSRLTVL.

This chain joins TRBV11-3 and TRBJ2-5; D remains ambiguous. This CDR3 region has 11 residues. Germline assignment: CDR1 SGHNT and CDR2 YENEEA. V was clipped by 3 bases and J by 4 bases, with 3 bases between them. The CDR3: CASSFSETQYF. In DNA, the CDR3 is TGTGCCAGCAGCTTCTCAGAGACCCAGTACTTC.

This chain connects TRBV10-1 to TRBJ1-5; D is perhaps TRBD1 (5 bases). CDR3 size: 14 residues. Germline-derived CDR1 and CDR2 are WNHNN and SYGVQD (reference sequence). V gave up 2 bases and J gave up 6 bases, with 11 bases separating them. The CDR3 sequence: CASSEMGGSQPQHF. CDR3 nucleotides: TGCGCCAGCAGTGAGATGGGGGGGAGTCAGCCCCAGCATTTT.

This clone was picked up one time. The CDR3 nucleotides are TGTGCCAGCAGCCTAACGACAAACTCTGGAAACACCATATATTTT. Protein product: CASSLTTNSGNTIYF. The genes are TRBV3-1 (or the pseudogene TRBV3-2) and TRBJ1-3; the D is unclear. The CDR3 has 15 amino acids. Between the trimmed V and J ends, which lost 4 bases and 0 bases, there was a span of 10 bases. The V gene's germline CDR1 is LGHDT and CDR2 YNNKEL (reference sequence).

On this clone itself: One junction end does not reproduce the germline sequence, and a read error may be involved. The chain uses TRBV6-2 or TRBV6-3 and TRBJ1-4; no clear D gene. The CDR3 spans 15 residues. Germline CDR1 is MNHEY and CDR2 is SVGEGT. This CDR3 is CASSFTSAVNAKLFF. The CDR3 DNA follows: TGTGCCAGCAGTTTTACGTCGGCGGTGAATGCAAAACTGTTTTTT.